This passage covers 11 T cell receptor beta chains from one sample sequenced in a study of blood T cell repertoires in COVID-19. TCRdb's table, derived via immunoSEQ multiplex PCR, lists solely in-frame clones and lacks some. The sample has 300,000 or so clones, about nine tenths seen once. The sequenced sample was peripheral blood. The receptors derive from a woman in her 30s with COVID-19, enrolled during active disease.

The chain couples TRBV5-1 to TRBJ2-5; 7 bases map to TRBD1. Per germline, CDR1 SGHRS and CDR2 YFSETQ. V trimming: 4 bases; J trimming: 2 bases; junction bases outside the gene matches: 8. CDR3 length: 15 residues. CDR3 in amino acids: CASSPAPGQQETQYF. CDR3 nucleotides: TGCGCCAGCAGCCCCGCCCCGGGACAGCAAGAGACCCAGTACTTC.

The rearrangement joins TRBV6-1 to TRBJ1-2, with D perhaps matching TRBD1 (5 bases). Trimming cost V 3 bases and J 6 bases, with 14 bases left between them. This CDR3 is 14 amino acids long. Germline V gene lookup returns CDR1 MNHNS and CDR2 SASEGT. CDR3 loop: CASSEGSGTDGYTF. As DNA, the CDR3 is TGTGCCAGCAGTGAGGGGTCGGGGACTGATGGCTACACCTTC.

The chain is built from TRBV6-1 and TRBJ1-2; D not resolved. V was clipped by 0 bases and J by 4 bases, with 6 bases between them. Germline values: CDR1 MNHNS, CDR2 SASEGT. CDR3 length: 13 amino acids. DNA of the CDR3: TGTGCCAGCAGTGAAGCAGGAGTCTATGGCTACACCTTC. The encoded protein is CASSEAGVYGYTF.

The V and J genes are TRBV21-1 and TRBJ2-5; the table's D call of TRBD2 was not tested on the DNA. TRBV21-1 is annotated as a pseudogene. CDR3 length: 14 amino acids. The CDR3 DNA reads TGTGCCAGCAGCGGGAGGGCCTTCCAGGAGACCCAGTACTTC. Amino acid sequence: CASSGRAFQETQYF.

The V call is TRBV11-2, the J call TRBJ2-1; D possibly corresponds to TRBD2 (7 bases). With 5 bases removed from V and 12 bases from J, the gap between germline ends came to 14 bases. CDR3 length: 12 residues. Per germline, CDR1 SGHAT and CDR2 FQNNGV. CDR3: CASSPEGGVQFF. The CDR3 DNA sequence: TGTGCCAGCAGCCCGGAGGGGGGGGTGCAGTTCTTC.

This chain connects TRBV5-5 to TRBJ1-2; 8 positions agree with TRBD1. V lost 4 bases to trimming and J lost 10 bases; unmatched junction nucleotides: 6. Germline V CDR1 and CDR2: SGHKS, YYEKEE (reference sequence). The CDR3 sequence is 12 residues long. The CDR3: CASSHSQGDYTF. CDR3 sequence (DNA): TGTGCCAGCAGCCACTCACAGGGGGACTACACCTTC.

This chain connects TRBV5-1 to TRBJ1-2; 9 nucleotides line up with TRBD1. Germline assignment: CDR1 SGHRS and CDR2 YFSETQ. This CDR3 has 18 residues. Trimming took 0 bases from V and 6 from J; bases not matched to a gene: 15. The chain's CDR3 is CASSLDGTGSSQVDGYTF. The CDR3 nucleotides read TGCGCCAGCAGCTTGGATGGGACAGGGTCATCGCAGGTCGATGGCTACACCTTC. The variable domain in full, completed from reference TRBV5-1 and TRBJ1-2, reads KAGVTQTPRYLIKTRGQQVTLSCSPISGHRSVSWYQQTPGQGLQFLFEYFSETQRNKGNFPGRFSGRQFSNSRSEMNVSTLELGDSALYLCASSLDGTGSSQVDGYTFGSGTRLTVV.

This clone was seen just once. The J gene is TRBJ2-7, the V gene TRBV5-4; TRBD2 aligns across 7 bases. Germline-derived CDR1 and CDR2 are SGHNT and YYREEE (reference sequence). The CDR3 spans 15 residues. Trimming took 0 bases from V and 5 from J; bases not matched to a gene: 8. CDR3 nucleotide sequence: TGTGCCAGCAGCTTGGGGGCGGGAGCACAGAACGAGCAGTACTTC. Its protein product is CASSLGAGAQNEQYF.

The chain is built from TRBV5-4 and TRBJ1-1; 9 bases align to TRBD1. The CDR3 extends over 13 amino acids. CDR1 is SGHNT and CDR2 is YYREEE in the germline V gene (reference sequence). J was trimmed by 3 bases and V by 5 bases; bases with no gene match: 2. The CDR3 coding sequence is TGTGCCAGCAGGGGGACAGGGTACACTGAAGCTTTCTTT. Translated, it gives CASRGTGYTEAFF.

The chain uses TRBV15 and TRBJ1-4, with 10 bases matching TRBD1. V shed 2 bases and J 6 bases; nucleotides not matched to a gene: 9. The CDR3 is 17 residues long. The germline gives CDR1 LNHNV, CDR2 YYDKDF (reference sequence). The CDR3 region is CATSRSRPGTGDEKLFF. The CDR3 nucleotides are TGTGCCACCAGCAGATCCCGCCCCGGGACAGGGGATGAAAAACTGTTTTTT.

The V and J genes are TRBV7-6 and TRBJ2-7, with TRBD2 matching 11 bases. This CDR3 spans 15 amino acids. V was pared by 4 bases and J by 1 base, with 3 bases of the junction left unmatched. Looked up from germline, CDR1 is SGHVS and CDR2 is FNYEAQ. The chain's CDR3 is CASSYGTSGSYEQYF. CDR3 DNA sequence: TGTGCCAGCAGCTACGGGACTAGCGGATCCTACGAGCAGTACTTC.